These 21 T cell receptor beta chains were sequenced from one sample in a study of cytomegalovirus exposure and HLA in healthy donors. 60 Vbeta and 13 Jbeta primers were used in PCR. Data came from immunoSEQ multiplex PCR; TCRdb stores just in-frame clones and leaves some out. The sample consists of about 130,000 clones, around 80% of them appearing once. The sequenced sample was PBMCs. These receptors all stem from a boy aged 2 to 10 in good health and CMV-seronegative.

This chain joins TRBV4-3 and TRBJ2-1; 9 bases map to TRBD2. CDR1 is LGHNA, CDR2 YSLEER, per germline. This CDR3 is built from 16 residues. V dropped 4 bases and J dropped 9; count of bases not matched to a gene: 13. CDR3 loop: CASSLVLAGWGGEQFF. The CDR3 bases are TGCGCCAGCAGCCTCGTGCTAGCGGGGTGGGGGGGTGAGCAGTTCTTC.

The chain couples TRBV9 to TRBJ1-1, with D unresolved. Trimming stripped 0 bases from V and 0 bases from J, with 15 bases between. Germline CDR1 reads SGDLS; CDR2 reads YYNGEE. The CDR3 extends over 17 amino acids. CDR3 sequence reads: CASSVVPLGLLNTEAFF. CDR3 nucleotide sequence: TGTGCCAGCAGCGTAGTTCCCCTTGGCCTTTTGAACACTGAAGCTTTCTTT.

J is TRBJ1-2 and V is TRBV19; 8 bases line up with TRBD1. The CDR3 totals 14 residues. Germline lookup yields CDR1 LNHDA and CDR2 SQIVND (reference sequence). Germline trimming cut 7 bases from V and 8 bases from J; bases unmatched to any gene: 12. This CDR3 reads CASTPPGQVEGYTF. The CDR3 region has the DNA TGTGCCAGTACCCCACCGGGACAGGTCGAAGGCTACACCTTC.

This chain connects TRBV27 to TRBJ2-6, with a possible D match to TRBD1 (6 bases). Between the trimmed V and J ends, which lost 5 bases and 1 base, there was a span of 12 bases. This CDR3 spans 16 amino acids. The germline V gene has CDR1 MNHEY and CDR2 SMNVEV (reference sequence). The chain's CDR3 is CASSTITGSGANVLTF. The CDR3 DNA reads as TGTGCCAGCAGTACTATTACAGGGTCTGGGGCCAACGTCCTGACTTTC.

V usage is TRBV7-6 and J usage is TRBJ2-5; D not certain. Deletions cut 5 bases from V and 5 bases from J, with 12 bases between. There are 13 residues in the CDR3. Germline CDR1 SGHVS, CDR2 FNYEAQ. The CDR3 region is CASSAAPQETQYF. The DNA for the CDR3 is TGTGCCAGCAGCGCAGCGCCCCAGGAGACCCAGTACTTC.

CDR3 nucleotides: TGTGCCAGCAGTGAGAAGGGGGCGAACACTGAAGCTTTCTTT. As protein: CASSEKGANTEAFF. This chain uses TRBV6-5 with TRBJ1-1; 7 bases are shared with TRBD1. The length of the CDR3 is 14 residues. Trimming at V came to 5 bases and at J to 1 base, leaving 4 bases not matched to a gene. Germline CDR1 MNHEY, CDR2 SVGAGI.

CDR3 bases: TGCGCCAGCAGCCAAGAAAGTCGGAGGATCGGAACTGAAGCTTTCTTT. It yields the protein CASSQESRRIGTEAFF. The chain has TRBV4-1 and TRBJ1-1; D call uncertain. This CDR3 spans 16 amino acids. V lost 0 bases to trimming and J lost 5 bases, with 16 bases between them. The germline gives CDR1 MGHRA, CDR2 YSYEKL.

This chain connects TRBV14 to TRBJ1-2, with D uncertain. CDR1 and CDR2 (germline): SGHDN, FVKESK. The CDR3 is made up of 15 amino acids. V was cut by 1 base and J by 2 bases, with 11 bases left in between. CDR3 bases: TGTGCCAGCAGCCAAGGTCGGGCGGGCAACTATGGCTACACCTTC. Amino acid sequence: CASSQGRAGNYGYTF. Drawing the rest from reference TRBV14 and TRBJ1-2, the complete variable domain is EAGVTQFPSHSVIEKGQTVTLRCDPISGHDNLYWYRRVMGKEIKFLLHFVKESKQDESGMPNNRFLAERTGGTYSTLKVQPAELEDSGVYFCASSQGRAGNYGYTFGSGTRLTVV.

The chain carries TRBV6-1 and TRBJ2-1, with 10 nucleotides matching TRBD2. After removal of 2 bases from V and 10 bases from J, the junction contained 8 bases not matched to a gene. Per the germline V gene, CDR1 is MNHNS and CDR2 is SASEGT. This CDR3 is built from 15 residues. The CDR3 bases are TGTGCCAGCAGTGAATGGACTAGCGGCGCCAGAGAGCAGTTCTTC. Amino acid sequence: CASSEWTSGAREQFF.

The rearrangement links TRBV9 to TRBJ2-3, with TRBD2 matching over 13 bases. This CDR3 spans 16 amino acids. J was trimmed by 5 bases and V by 7 bases; bases with no gene match: 10. Germline loops: CDR1 SGDLS, CDR2 YYNGEE. The CDR3 DNA is TGTGCCAGCCGAACTAGCGGGGGGGACGATGGAGATACGCAGTATTTT. Protein product: CASRTSGGDDGDTQYF. Together with reference TRBV9 and TRBJ2-3, the CDR3 gives the full variable domain: DSGVTQTPKHLITATGQRVTLRCSPRSGDLSVYWYQQSLDQGLQFLIQYYNGEERAKGNILERFSAQQFPDLHSELNLSSLELGDSALYFCASRTSGGDDGDTQYFGPGTRLTVL.

The V and J genes are TRBV19 and TRBJ2-7; D might be TRBD2 (5 bases). Germline CDR1 LNHDA, CDR2 SQIVND (reference sequence). The CDR3 has 14 residues. Trimming stripped 3 bases from V and 4 bases from J, with 13 bases between. The CDR3 loop reads CASSIPGLGYEQYF. For the CDR3, the DNA is TGTGCCAGTAGTATCCCGGGATTGGGGTACGAGCAGTACTTC.

The chain combines TRBV27 with TRBJ1-2; TRBD1 matches at 8 bases. The CDR3 is 13 residues long. The germline V gene encodes CDR1 MNHEY and CDR2 SMNVEV (reference sequence). J lost 3 bases, V lost 5 bases, and 2 bases had no gene match. The CDR3 nucleotides are TGTGCCAGCAGTACGACAGGGGACTATGGCTACACCTTC. Protein sequence: CASSTTGDYGYTF.

This chain uses TRBV7-9 with TRBJ2-2, with TRBD2 identical over 8 bases. The germline CDR1 and CDR2 sequences are SEHNR and FQNEAQ (reference sequence). CDR3 length equals 15 residues. V dropped 5 bases and J dropped 0; count of bases not matched to a gene: 2. Here the CDR3 reads CASSPSGPNTGELFF. For the CDR3, the DNA is TGTGCCAGCAGCCCTAGCGGGCCGAACACCGGGGAGCTGTTTTTT.

This rearrangement joins TRBV27 to TRBJ1-6; a possible D gene is TRBD1 (6 bases). The CDR3 runs 15 residues. Germline values: CDR1 MNHEY, CDR2 SMNVEV (reference sequence). Trimming cost V 5 bases and J 7 bases, with 15 bases left between them. CDR3 region: CASSHSGTTNSPLHF. The DNA of the CDR3 is TGTGCCAGCAGTCATTCCGGGACAACCAATTCACCCCTCCACTTT.

V gene TRBV7-8 combines with J gene TRBJ2-3; TRBD2 might be the D (6 bases). The V end lost 2 bases, the J end lost 1 base, and 10 bases lay between the germline ends. This CDR3 has 15 residues. Germline CDR1 is SGHVS and CDR2 is FQNEAQ. The DNA of the CDR3 is TGTGCCAGCAGCTTAATCTGGGAGGGCACAGATACGCAGTATTTT. Encoded protein: CASSLIWEGTDTQYF.

This clone is medium-sized within its sample. This chain uses TRBV21-1 with TRBJ1-2. TRBV21-1 is an annotated pseudogene. The CDR3 has 15 amino acids. The CDR3 region has the DNA TGTGCCAGCAGAGAAAGTGTACGGGAGGACTATGGCTACACCTTC. Protein product: CASRESVREDYGYTF.

V and J are TRBV5-1 and TRBJ1-4; D gene ambiguous. The CDR3 sequence is 15 residues long. Trimming stripped 2 bases from V and 4 bases from J, with 12 bases between. Germline V gene sequence: CDR1 SGHRS, CDR2 YFSETQ. The CDR3 nucleotides read TGCGCCAGCAGCTTTATTGCAGGTAGTAATGAAAAACTGTTTTTT. It codes for CASSFIAGSNEKLFF. The whole variable domain, filled in from reference TRBV5-1 and TRBJ1-4, reads KAGVTQTPRYLIKTRGQQVTLSCSPISGHRSVSWYQQTPGQGLQFLFEYFSETQRNKGNFPGRFSGRQFSNSRSEMNVSTLELGDSALYLCASSFIAGSNEKLFFGSGTQLSVL.

V is TRBV19 and J is TRBJ1-1; no definite D call. The CDR3 is 13 residues long. Looked up from germline, CDR1 is LNHDA and CDR2 is SQIVND (reference sequence). The V end lost 10 bases, the J end lost 6 bases, and 18 bases lay between the germline ends. The chain's CDR3 is CANTHNERAEAFF. CDR3 in DNA: TGTGCCAATACTCATAATGAGCGGGCTGAAGCTTTCTTT.

Concerning this clone: This likely reflects a read error, since a far larger clone is one base away. The gene calls are TRBV13 and TRBJ1-5, with D perhaps TRBD1 (5 bases). V was cut by 1 base and J by 2 bases, with 15 bases left in between. From germline, CDR1 is PRHDT and CDR2 FYEKMQ (reference sequence). CDR3 size: 17 residues. The CDR3 DNA sequence: TGTGCCAGCAGCTTAGAGGGAGGGGCATATGGCAATCAGCCCCAGCATTTT. It encodes CASSLEGGAYGNQPQHF.

In regard to this clone: The junction departs from germline at one end; a sequencing error may be responsible. The chain links TRBV7-9 to TRBJ1-3; maybe TRBD1 (5 bases). The CDR3 length is 17 residues. The V gene's germline CDR1 is SEHNR and CDR2 FQNEAQ (reference sequence). The CDR3 region is CSSSLAGGLSSGNTIYF. The CDR3 DNA reads TGTTCCAGCAGCTTGGCTGGGGGACTTAGCTCTGGAAACACCATATATTTT.

The V gene is TRBV13, the J gene TRBJ1-1, with 7 bases lining up with TRBD1. Germline V lookup: CDR1 PRHDT, CDR2 FYEKMQ (reference sequence). J was trimmed by 3 bases and V by 3 bases; bases with no gene match: 4. The CDR3 totals 14 residues. The CDR3 spells CASSLRGLDTEAFF. The CDR3, as DNA: TGTGCCAGCAGCTTGAGGGGGCTGGACACTGAAGCTTTCTTT.